Given below is one TCR beta chain in context. How the authors handled the data: Amplification with reference gene primers provided the estimates of nucleated cell counts. The protocol was immunoSEQ multiplex PCR, while the TCRdb copy is restricted to in-frame clones and leaves out a portion. The V and J calls and the clone size are those of that table, but D and trimming were determined from the DNA. The table records about 100,000 clones, 80% to 90% of them present only once. This record belongs to a study of blood T cell repertoires in COVID-19. Across the whole study: Samples representing acute and convalescent COVID-19 were sourced from the United States, Italy and Spain. PBMCs, B-cell-depleted T cells, or T cells were the source of the cDNA or gDNA that made up the material.

Germline trimming cut 4 bases from V and 3 bases from J; bases unmatched to any gene: 5. The CDR3 has 15 residues. Germline V gene lookup returns CDR1 SNHLY and CDR2 FYNNEI. Specimen: peripheral blood. J is TRBJ2-5 and V is TRBV2, with 10 positions matching TRBD1. This receptor was identified in a human donor in a cohort sampled during active COVID-19. CDR3 loop: CASSVRDRGEETQYF. The CDR3 nucleotides are TGTGCCAGCAGTGTCCGGGACAGGGGTGAAGAGACCCAGTACTTC.